This T cell receptor beta chain was identified in a study of CXCR3-negative and CXCR3-positive naive CD8 T cells. On the study more broadly: There were around 140 million TRB reads altogether, and each library had about 1.5 +/- 0.3 million of them. Study-level findings and limits: TRB CDR3 properties were used to infer TCR strength, and surface CD5 was comparable between naive subsets. TRB CDR3s were more hydrophobic in CXCR3-positive than in CXCR3-negative naive cells.

All TRB cDNA libraries came from 5' RACE performed with UMI labels. TCRdb reworked the 5' RACE reads into one entry per CDR3 protein, no DNA. This sample's clone table lists around 84,000 distinct CDR3 sequences. In the case of this clonotype: Antigen: not known.

The CDR3 sequence is 13 residues long. Germline-derived CDR1 and CDR2 are MDHEN and SYDVKM. The source of this sequence is a human donor in good health. Some clones in this sample may be carry-over from other donors' samples. The V call is TRBV28, the J call TRBJ1-1. The sample was naive CXCR3+ CD8+ T cells from blood. Indicated subset: CD45RO-CCR7+CD27+CD95- naive CD8+ T cells expressing CXCR3 (TNR3+). Here the CDR3 reads CASSLTPNTEAFF.